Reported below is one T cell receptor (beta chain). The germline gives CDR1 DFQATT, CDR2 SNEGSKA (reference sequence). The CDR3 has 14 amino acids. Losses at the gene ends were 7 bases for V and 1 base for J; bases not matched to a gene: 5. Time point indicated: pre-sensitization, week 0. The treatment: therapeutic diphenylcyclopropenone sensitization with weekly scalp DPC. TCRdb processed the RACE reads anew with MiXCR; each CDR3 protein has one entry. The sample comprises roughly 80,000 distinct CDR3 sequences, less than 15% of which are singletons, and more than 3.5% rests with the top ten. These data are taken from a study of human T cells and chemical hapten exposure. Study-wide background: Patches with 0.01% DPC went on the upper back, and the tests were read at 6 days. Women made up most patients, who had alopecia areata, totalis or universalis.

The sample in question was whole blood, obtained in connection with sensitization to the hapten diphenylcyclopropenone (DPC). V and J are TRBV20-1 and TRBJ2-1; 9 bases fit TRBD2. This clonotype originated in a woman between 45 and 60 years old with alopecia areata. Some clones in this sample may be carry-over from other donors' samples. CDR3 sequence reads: CSDRAGGSYNEQFF. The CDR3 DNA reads TGCAGTGACCGAGCGGGAGGTTCCTACAATGAGCAGTTCTTC.